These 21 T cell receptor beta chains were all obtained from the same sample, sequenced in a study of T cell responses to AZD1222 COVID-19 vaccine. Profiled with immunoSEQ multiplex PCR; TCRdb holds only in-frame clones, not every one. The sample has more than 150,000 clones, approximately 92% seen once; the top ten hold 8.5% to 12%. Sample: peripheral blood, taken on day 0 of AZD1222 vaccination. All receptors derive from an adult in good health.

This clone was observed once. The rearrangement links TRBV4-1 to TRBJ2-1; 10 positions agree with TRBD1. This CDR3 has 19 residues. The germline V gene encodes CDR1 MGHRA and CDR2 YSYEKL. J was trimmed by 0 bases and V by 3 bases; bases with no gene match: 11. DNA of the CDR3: TGCGCCAGCAGCCAGGACGACAGGGGGCTGCGGAGCTCCTACAATGAGCAGTTCTTC. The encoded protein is CASSQDDRGLRSSYNEQFF.

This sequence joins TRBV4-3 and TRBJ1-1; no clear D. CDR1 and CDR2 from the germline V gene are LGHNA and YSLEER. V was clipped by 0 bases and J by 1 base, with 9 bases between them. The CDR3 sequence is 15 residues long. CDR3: CASSQDRNGNTEAFF. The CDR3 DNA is TGCGCCAGCAGCCAAGATCGGAACGGGAACACTGAAGCTTTCTTT.

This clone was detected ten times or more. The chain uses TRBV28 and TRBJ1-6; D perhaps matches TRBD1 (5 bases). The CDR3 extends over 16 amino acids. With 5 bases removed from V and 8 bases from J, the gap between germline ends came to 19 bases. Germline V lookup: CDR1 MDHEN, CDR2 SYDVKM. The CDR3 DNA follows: TGTGCCAGCAGTACCGGGACTCTAGAGGGCTATTCACCCCTCCACTTT. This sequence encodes CASSTGTLEGYSPLHF.

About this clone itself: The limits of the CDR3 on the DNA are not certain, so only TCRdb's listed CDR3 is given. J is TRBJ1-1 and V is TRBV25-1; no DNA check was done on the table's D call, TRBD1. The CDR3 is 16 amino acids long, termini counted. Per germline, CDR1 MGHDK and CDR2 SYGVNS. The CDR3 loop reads CASSTSDRIGVTEAFF.

The CDR3, as DNA: TGTGCCAGTAGTATAGTTCAGGGGAGCGTGGAGAATGGCTACACCTTC. Its translation: CASSIVQGSVENGYTF. The chain couples TRBV19 to TRBJ1-2; possibly TRBD1 for D (6 bases). The germline V and J ends were trimmed by 1 base and 6 bases, with 18 bases remaining between them. CDR1 LNHDA and CDR2 SQIVND come from the germline V gene (reference sequence). The CDR3 totals 16 residues.

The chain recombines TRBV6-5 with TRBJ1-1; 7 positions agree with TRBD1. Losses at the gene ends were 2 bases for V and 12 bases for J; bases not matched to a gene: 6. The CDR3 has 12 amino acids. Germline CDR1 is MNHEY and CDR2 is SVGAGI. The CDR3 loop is CASSYADRETFF. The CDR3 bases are TGTGCCAGCAGTTACGCCGACAGGGAGACTTTCTTT.

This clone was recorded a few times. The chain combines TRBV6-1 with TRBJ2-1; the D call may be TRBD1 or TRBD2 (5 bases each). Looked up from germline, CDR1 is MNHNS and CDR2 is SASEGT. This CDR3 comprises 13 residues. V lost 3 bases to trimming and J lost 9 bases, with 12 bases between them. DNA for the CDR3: TGTGCCAGCAGTGAGGGAGACCAGGGTGAGCAGTTCTTC. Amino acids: CASSEGDQGEQFF.

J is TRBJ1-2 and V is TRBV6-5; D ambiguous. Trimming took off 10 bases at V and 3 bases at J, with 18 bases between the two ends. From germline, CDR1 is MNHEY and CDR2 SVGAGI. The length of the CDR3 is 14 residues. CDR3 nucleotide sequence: TGTGCCACCTGCGAGGGCAACAGATACTATGGCTACACCTTC. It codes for CATCEGNRYYGYTF.

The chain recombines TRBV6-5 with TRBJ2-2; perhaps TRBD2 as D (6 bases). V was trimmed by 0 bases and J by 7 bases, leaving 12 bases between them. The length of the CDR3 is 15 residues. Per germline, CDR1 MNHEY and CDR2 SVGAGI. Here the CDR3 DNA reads TGTGCCAGCAGTTACTCTCCGGAGGGAGGCGGGGAGCTGTTTTTT. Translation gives CASSYSPEGGGELFF.

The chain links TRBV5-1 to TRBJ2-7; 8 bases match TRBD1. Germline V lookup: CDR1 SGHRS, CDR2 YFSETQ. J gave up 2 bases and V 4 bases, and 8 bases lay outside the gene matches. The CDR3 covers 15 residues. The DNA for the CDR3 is TGCGCCAGCAGCAAAGGACAGGGTTCCCCCTACGAGCAGTACTTC. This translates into CASSKGQGSPYEQYF.

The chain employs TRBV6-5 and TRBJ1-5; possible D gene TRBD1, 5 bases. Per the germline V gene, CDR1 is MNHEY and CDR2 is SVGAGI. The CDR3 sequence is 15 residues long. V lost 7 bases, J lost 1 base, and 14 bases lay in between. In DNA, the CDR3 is TGTGCCAGCAATCCAGGGTTCGGAAGCAATCAGCCCCAGCATTTT. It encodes CASNPGFGSNQPQHF.

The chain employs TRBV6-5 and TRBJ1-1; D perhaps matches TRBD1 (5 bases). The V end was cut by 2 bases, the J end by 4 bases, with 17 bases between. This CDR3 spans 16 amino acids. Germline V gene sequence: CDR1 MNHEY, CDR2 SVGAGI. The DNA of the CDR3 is TGTGCCAGCAGTTACGGGGACGTCCGCTATGGCACTGAAGCTTTCTTT. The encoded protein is CASSYGDVRYGTEAFF.

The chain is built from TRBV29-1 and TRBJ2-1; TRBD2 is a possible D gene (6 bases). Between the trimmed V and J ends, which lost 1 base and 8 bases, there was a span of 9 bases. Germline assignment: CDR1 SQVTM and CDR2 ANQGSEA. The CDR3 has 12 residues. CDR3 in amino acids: CSVEGGEDEQFF. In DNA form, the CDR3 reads TGCAGCGTTGAAGGAGGGGAGGATGAGCAGTTCTTC.

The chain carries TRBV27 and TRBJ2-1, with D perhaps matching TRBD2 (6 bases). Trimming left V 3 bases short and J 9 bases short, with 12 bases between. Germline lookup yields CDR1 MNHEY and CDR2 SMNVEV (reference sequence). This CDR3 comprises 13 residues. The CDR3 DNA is TGTGCCAGCAGTTTGTATGGGGGGAGTGAGCAGTTCTTC. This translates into CASSLYGGSEQFF.

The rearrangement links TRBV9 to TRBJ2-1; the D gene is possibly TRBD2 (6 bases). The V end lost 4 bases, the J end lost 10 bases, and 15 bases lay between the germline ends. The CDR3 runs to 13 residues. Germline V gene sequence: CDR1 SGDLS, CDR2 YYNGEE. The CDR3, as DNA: TGTGCCAGCAGCTCCGGAGGGCCCGGCGAGCAGTTCTTC. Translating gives CASSSGGPGEQFF.

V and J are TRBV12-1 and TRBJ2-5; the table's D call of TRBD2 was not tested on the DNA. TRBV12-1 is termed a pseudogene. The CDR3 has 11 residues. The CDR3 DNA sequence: TGTGCCAGCAGCCTACTACCGACCCAGTACTTC. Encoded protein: CASSLLPTQYF.

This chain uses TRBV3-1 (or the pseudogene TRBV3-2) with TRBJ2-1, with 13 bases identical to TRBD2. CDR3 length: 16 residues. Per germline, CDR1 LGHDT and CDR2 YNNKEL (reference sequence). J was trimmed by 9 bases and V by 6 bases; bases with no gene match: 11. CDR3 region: CASSDPGLAGRSEQFF. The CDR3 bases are TGTGCCAGCAGTGATCCGGGACTAGCGGGACGAAGTGAGCAGTTCTTC.

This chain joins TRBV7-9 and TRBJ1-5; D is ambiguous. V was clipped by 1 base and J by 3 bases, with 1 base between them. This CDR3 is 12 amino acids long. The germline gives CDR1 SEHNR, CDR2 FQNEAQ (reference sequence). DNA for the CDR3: TGTGCCAGCAGCTTAGACAATCAGCCCCAGCATTTT. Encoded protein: CASSLDNQPQHF.

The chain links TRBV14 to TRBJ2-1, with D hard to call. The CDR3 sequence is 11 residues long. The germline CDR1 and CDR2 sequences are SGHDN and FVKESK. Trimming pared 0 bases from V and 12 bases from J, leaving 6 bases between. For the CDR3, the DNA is TGTGCCAGCAGCCAAGATCTAAGGCAGTTCTTC. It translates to CASSQDLRQFF.

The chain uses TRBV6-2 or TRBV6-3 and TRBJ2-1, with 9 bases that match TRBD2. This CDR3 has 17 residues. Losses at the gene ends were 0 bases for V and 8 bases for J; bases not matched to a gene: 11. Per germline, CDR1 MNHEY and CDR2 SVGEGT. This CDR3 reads CASSYSSYSGGPDEQFF. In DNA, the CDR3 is TGTGCCAGCAGTTACTCGAGTTACAGCGGGGGGCCCGATGAGCAGTTCTTC.

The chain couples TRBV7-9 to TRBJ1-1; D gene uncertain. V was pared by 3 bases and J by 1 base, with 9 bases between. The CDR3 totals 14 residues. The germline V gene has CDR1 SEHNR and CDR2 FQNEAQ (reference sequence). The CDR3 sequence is CASSFGERNTEAFF. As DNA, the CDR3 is TGTGCCAGCAGCTTCGGAGAGAGGAACACTGAAGCTTTCTTT.